The next 16 T cell receptor beta chains were all read from a single sample in a study of spatial heterogeneity in lung cancer (dated by TCRdb to about 2019). Summary of the overall study and its limitations: The tumor nonsynonymous mutation count correlated with the number of expanded alpha and beta TCRs within the tumor.

These receptors lack a known antigen. To prepare the library, 5' RACE was applied. The reads were generated on a NextSeq 500. TCRdb trimmed the raw reads at Q25, called clones with MiXCR and kept productive beta chains. Rows with a matching CDR3 protein are joined into one entry that keeps the most common DNA and genes. For this sample there are about 14,000 distinct CDR3 sequences; about 4.4% appear just once. The ten largest clones add up to about 17% of the sample. In light of the paper, this sample's time point label describes: sample taken at primary tumor resection. This sample comprised lung tumor tissue, obtained at surgery. Receptor source: a female donor with early-stage non-small cell lung cancer.

The table lists this clonotype with a few counts. The library was built for alpha chains, so this beta chain is an off-target read and its size means little. The rearrangement uses TRBV6-5 and TRBJ1-1; D unresolved. The CDR3 totals 14 residues. CDR1 is MNHEY, CDR2 SVGAGI, per germline. The V end was cut by 5 bases, the J end by 1 base, with 11 bases between. CDR3 bases: TGTGCCAGCAGTCCCGCGGCGGGGAACACTGAAGCTTTCTTT. Amino acids: CASSPAAGNTEAFF.

This clonotype counts as medium-sized. With the library built for alpha chains, this beta chain is off target and its frequency is not meaningful. The CDR3 region is CASSPRDRITGELFF. The CDR3 DNA is TGTGCCAGCAGCCCCCGGGACAGAATCACCGGGGAGCTGTTTTTT. J is TRBJ2-2 and V is TRBV7-9, with TRBD1 identical over 7 bases. Germline V gene lookup returns CDR1 SEHNR and CDR2 FQNEAQ (reference sequence). J gave up 4 bases and V 5 bases, and 7 bases lay outside the gene matches. The CDR3 consists of 15 residues.

In its sample, this clonotype was seen many times. Little can be read into the size of this beta chain, an off-target read in a library designed for alpha chains. This chain uses TRBV7-9 with TRBJ2-3; D is possibly TRBD2 (5 bases). Germline V gene sequence: CDR1 SEHNR, CDR2 FQNEAQ (reference sequence). Trimming stripped 5 bases from V and 1 base from J, with 13 bases between. This CDR3 comprises 15 residues. This CDR3 is CASSPSGFGTDTQYF. The CDR3 DNA reads as TGTGCCAGCAGCCCCAGCGGATTCGGCACAGATACGCAGTATTTT.

This clonotype was counted many times. The library was prepared for alpha chains; this beta chain is a stray read, so its frequency means little. The rearrangement joins TRBV7-9 to TRBJ1-3; 9 bases agree with TRBD1. The CDR3 sequence is 14 residues long. CDR1 and CDR2 from the germline V gene are SEHNR and FQNEAQ (reference sequence). The trim removed 6 bases at V and 7 bases at J, leaving 7 bases unmatched. Written as DNA, the CDR3 is TGTGCCAGCAGTGGAACAGGGGGCATGAACACCATATATTTT. Its translation is CASSGTGGMNTIYF. The variable domain in full, completed from reference TRBV7-9 and TRBJ1-3, reads DTGVSQNPRHKITKRGQNVTFRCDPISEHNRLYWYRQTLGQGPEFLTYFQNEAQLEKSRLLSDRFSAERPKGSFSTLEIQRTEQGDSAMYLCASSGTGGMNTIYFGEGSWLTVV.

This clonotype is judged medium-sized (0.01 to 0.1%). In a library made to pick up alpha chains, this beta chain is a stray read with a size that means little. The chain is built from TRBV2 and TRBJ1-5; D is ambiguous. Trimming removed 7 bases at V and 5 bases at J, with 18 bases between. This CDR3 has 15 amino acids. Germline V gives CDR1 SNHLY, CDR2 FYNNEI. The CDR3: CASTDIKHKYQPQHF. In nucleotides, the CDR3 is TGTGCCAGCACCGATATCAAGCATAAGTATCAGCCCCAGCATTTT.

This clonotype was seen more than once but under ten times. This beta chain is an off-target read within a library intended for alpha chains, so its frequency means little. J is TRBJ1-5 and V is TRBV20-1, with D uncertain. The CDR3 is 14 residues long. Germline V CDR1 and CDR2: DFQATT, SNEGSKA (reference sequence). The V end lost 1 base, the J end lost 4 bases, and 11 bases lay between the germline ends. The CDR3 DNA reads as TGCAGTGCTAGAGTGGCGGGAACGAATCAGCCCCAGCATTTT. It codes for CSARVAGTNQPQHF.

This clonotype was found many times. Little can be read into the size of this beta chain, an off-target read in a library designed for alpha chains. The CDR3 sequence: CASSPPPGQGLRTTEAFF. The CDR3 bases are TGTGCCAGCAGTCCTCCCCCGGGACAAGGGCTCAGGACCACTGAAGCTTTCTTT. This chain links TRBV6-2 or TRBV6-3 with TRBJ1-1, with D possibly TRBD1 on 6 matching bases. This CDR3 region has 18 residues. From germline, CDR1 is MNHEY and CDR2 SVGEGT. Trimming left V 5 bases short and J 4 bases short, with 26 bases between.

This clonotype was detected ten times or more. The library was built for alpha chains, so this beta chain is an off-target read and its size means little. The chain couples TRBV12-3 or TRBV12-4 to TRBJ2-3, with D possibly being TRBD2 (7 bases). This CDR3 spans 16 amino acids. The germline V and J ends were trimmed by 4 bases and 2 bases, with 16 bases remaining between them. CDR3 residues: CASSYLRGGITDTQYF. In DNA, the CDR3 is TGTGCCAGCAGTTATCTCCGCGGGGGCATCACAGATACGCAGTATTTT.

This clonotype was recorded many times. A library prepared for alpha chains yielded this beta chain as an off-target read; its size is of little meaning. The V gene is TRBV9, the J gene TRBJ1-1, with TRBD1 as a possible D gene (5 bases). The germline gives CDR1 SGDLS, CDR2 YYNGEE. The CDR3 length is 14 residues. V dropped 4 bases and J dropped 1 base, with 11 bases sitting between them. This CDR3 is CASSKTGQNTEAFF. The CDR3 DNA follows: TGTGCCAGCAGCAAAACAGGCCAGAACACTGAAGCTTTCTTT.

The sample holds many counts of this clonotype. This beta chain came through as a stray read in a library set up for alpha chains, and its size says little. V is TRBV18 and J is TRBJ1-2; no firm D call. The CDR3 length is 17 residues. CDR1 is KGHSH and CDR2 is LQKENI in the germline V gene. V was trimmed by 4 bases and J by 1 base, leaving 19 bases between them. The CDR3 coding sequence is TGTGCCAGCTCACAGACCGGGATTAGCGGGTATAACTATGGCTACACCTTC. Translation gives CASSQTGISGYNYGYTF.

This clonotype was seen repeatedly, ten times or more. This beta chain is off target for a library built for alpha chains, so its abundance means little. The chain uses TRBV6-1 and TRBJ1-4; D may be TRBD1 (5 bases). The germline V gene encodes CDR1 MNHNS and CDR2 SASEGT. The V gene lost 5 bases and the J gene lost 8 bases, with 9 bases spanning the gap. This CDR3 has 12 amino acids. CDR3 loop: CASSWDGEKLFF. CDR3 DNA sequence: TGTGCCAGCAGTTGGGACGGCGAAAAACTGTTTTTT.

This clonotype was counted at least ten times. This beta chain slipped into a library made for alpha chains as a stray read, so its size is not meaningful. The rearrangement uses TRBV5-4 and TRBJ2-3; TRBD2 agrees at 9 bases. This CDR3 comprises 17 residues. Per the germline V gene, CDR1 is SGHNT and CDR2 is YYREEE (reference sequence). Trimming at V came to 0 bases and at J to 2 bases, leaving 7 bases not matched to a gene. In DNA form, the CDR3 reads TGTGCCAGCAGCTTGGCCAAGCTAGCGGGGTTCACAGATACGCAGTATTTT. Its translation: CASSLAKLAGFTDTQYF.

This clonotype was seen repeatedly, ten times or more. With the library built for alpha chains, this beta chain is off target and its frequency is not meaningful. The chain has TRBV28 and TRBJ2-3; no clear D. This CDR3 has 14 residues. Trimming took 3 bases from V and 2 from J, leaving 9 bases between them. Germline CDR1 reads MDHEN; CDR2 reads SYDVKM. In DNA form, the CDR3 reads TGTGCCAGCAGTTTCGTCTCCTACACAGATACGCAGTATTTT. It specifies CASSFVSYTDTQYF.

There are many counts of this clonotype. The library was designed around alpha chains, so this beta chain is a stray read whose abundance carries little weight. The chain is built from TRBV7-6 and TRBJ2-3; maybe TRBD1 (6 bases). The germline V gene encodes CDR1 SGHVS and CDR2 FNYEAQ. Trimming removed 1 base from V and 6 bases from J, with 8 bases in between. The CDR3 is 13 amino acids. The CDR3 loop is CASSLDREDTQYF. CDR3 DNA: TGTGCCAGCAGCTTAGACAGGGAGGATACGCAGTATTTT.

Details on this clonotype: This beta chain represents an off-target read in a library built for alpha chains; its size is of limited meaning. The rearrangement uses TRBV7-3 and TRBJ1-1; D gene ambiguous. CDR3 length: 13 amino acids. In germline, CDR1 is SGHTA, CDR2 FQGTGA. The germline V and J ends were trimmed by 8 bases and 3 bases, with 13 bases remaining between them. The CDR3 nucleotides are TGTGCCAGCTCTGCCGCGGCAGACACTGAAGCTTTCTTT. Encoded protein: CASSAAADTEAFF.

In its sample, this clonotype was seen many times. Since it is a stray read in a library aimed at alpha chains, this beta chain has a size that is not meaningful. The rearrangement links TRBV28 to TRBJ2-4, with D possibly matching TRBD2 (5 bases). CDR1 and CDR2 (germline): MDHEN, SYDVKM. CDR3 length: 14 amino acids. V lost 5 bases, J lost 1 base, and 9 bases lay in between. The CDR3 protein is CASSPTRAKNIQYF. CDR3 DNA sequence: TGTGCCAGCAGTCCCACTAGGGCCAAAAACATTCAGTACTTC.